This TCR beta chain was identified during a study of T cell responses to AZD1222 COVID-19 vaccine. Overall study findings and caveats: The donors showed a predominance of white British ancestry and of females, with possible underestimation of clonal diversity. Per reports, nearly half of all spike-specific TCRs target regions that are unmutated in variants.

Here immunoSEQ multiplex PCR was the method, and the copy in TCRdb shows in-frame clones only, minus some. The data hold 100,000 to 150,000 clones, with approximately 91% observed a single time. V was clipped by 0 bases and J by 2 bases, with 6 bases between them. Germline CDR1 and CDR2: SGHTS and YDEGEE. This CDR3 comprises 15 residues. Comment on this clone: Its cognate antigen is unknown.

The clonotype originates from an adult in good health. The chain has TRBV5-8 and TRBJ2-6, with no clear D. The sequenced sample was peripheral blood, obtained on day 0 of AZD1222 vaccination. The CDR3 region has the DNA TGTGCCAGCAGCTTGGAGGGTACTGGGGCCAACGTCCTGACTTTC. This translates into CASSLEGTGANVLTF. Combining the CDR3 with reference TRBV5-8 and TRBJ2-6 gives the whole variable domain EAGVTQSPTHLIKTRGQQATLRCSPISGHTSVYWYQQALGLGLQFLLWYDEGEERNRGNFPPRFSGRQFPNYSSELNVNALELEDSALYLCASSLEGTGANVLTFGAGSRLTVL.